The present T cell receptor beta chain was sequenced within a study of blood T cell repertoires in COVID-19. Study-wide context: The study drew acute and convalescent COVID-19 samples from the United States, Italy and Spain. T cells, B-cell-depleted T cells, or PBMCs provided the cDNA or gDNA that served as material.

Authors' analysis steps: Reference gene primers were amplified, and this amplification served to estimate nucleated cell counts. Data came from immunoSEQ multiplex PCR; TCRdb stores just in-frame clones and leaves some out. That table gives V, J and clone size, and the DNA gave D and trimming. Here the sample spans approximately 150,000 clones, 87% being singletons. The sequenced material came from peripheral blood. The clonotype originates from a man aged 45-60 years who had recovered from COVID-19.

DNA of the CDR3: TGCGCCAGCAGCCAAACTAGCGGGGGGGCGTATACGCAGTATTTT. This sequence encodes CASSQTSGGAYTQYF. V usage is TRBV5-1 and J usage is TRBJ2-3; TRBD2 matches 13 bases. The CDR3 runs to 15 residues. After removal of 4 bases from V and 7 bases from J, the junction contained 6 bases not matched to a gene. Germline loops: CDR1 SGHRS, CDR2 YFSETQ.